A single sample gave rise to the 32 T cell receptor beta chains below, sequenced in a study of blood T cells in healthy people across ages. The authors ran a second PCR of about 6 to 11 cycles using a sample-barcoded 5' primer and a J-beta primer mix. TCRdb reprocessed the 5' RACE reads via MiXCR and lists one record per CDR3 protein. Altogether fewer than 800,000 distinct CDR3 sequences are present, roughly 49% being singletons, with the ten largest covering roughly 30%. Material: blood. The source is a woman aged 55-70 years in good health.

The chain uses TRBV28 and TRBJ2-1; D unresolved. Deletions cut 6 bases from V and 9 bases from J, with 12 bases between. The germline gives CDR1 MDHEN, CDR2 SYDVKM. The CDR3 length is 12 residues. CDR3 DNA: TGTGCCAGCAGGCCAGTTCCGGGTGAGCAGTTCTTC. This encodes CASRPVPGEQFF.

This clonotype was detected only once. The J gene is TRBJ2-7, the V gene TRBV6-5, with 12 bases fitting TRBD2. CDR3 length: 15 residues. The V gene end was trimmed by 6 bases and the J gene end by 7 bases; junction bases not matched to a gene: 10. Germline V gene data show CDR1 as MNHEY and CDR2 as SVGAGI. CDR3 amino acids: CASRRASGRVDEQYF. The DNA of the CDR3 is TGTGCCAGCAGACGTGCTAGCGGGAGGGTTGATGAGCAGTACTTC.

The chain uses TRBV29-1 and TRBJ2-3; D might be TRBD2 (5 bases). Germline assignment: CDR1 SQVTM and CDR2 ANQGSEA. V lost 7 bases and J 5 bases, leaving 13 bases between the germline ends. This CDR3 is 12 amino acids long. CDR3 DNA sequence: TGCAGCGCCCCTCTAGCAAGAGATACGCAGTATTTT. The encoded protein is CSAPLARDTQYF.

This clonotype came up a few times. The chain joins TRBV5-5 to TRBJ2-6; D remains ambiguous. Germline V gene data show CDR1 as SGHKS and CDR2 as YYEKEE (reference sequence). V was cut by 0 bases and J by 3 bases, with 7 bases left in between. The CDR3 extends over 15 amino acids. The CDR3 is CASSLGFGGANVLTF. The CDR3 DNA follows: TGTGCCAGCAGCTTGGGGTTTGGTGGGGCCAACGTCCTGACTTTC.

This clonotype was recorded a few times. In nucleotides, the CDR3 is TGTGCCAGCAGCTTAGAGGGAAGCCTACCCAGGGAGCAGTACTTC. Translating gives CASSLEGSLPREQYF. V is TRBV7-3 and J is TRBJ2-7; a possible D gene is TRBD2 (5 bases). The CDR3 totals 15 residues. Per the germline V gene, CDR1 is SGHTA and CDR2 is FQGTGA. The V and J ends lost 2 bases and 7 bases respectively, with 18 bases between them.

This clonotype has a count of ten or more. The chain carries TRBV18 and TRBJ2-7; the match to TRBD1 covers 9 bases. CDR1 KGHSH and CDR2 LQKENI come from the germline V gene. This CDR3 has 15 residues. V gave up 2 bases and J gave up 4 bases; unmatched junction bases: 6. The CDR3 sequence: CASSPKQGATYEQYF. As DNA, the CDR3 is TGTGCCAGCTCACCAAAACAGGGGGCAACATACGAGCAGTACTTC.

A few counts support this clonotype. The CDR3 is CSARVGGETQYF. The DNA for the CDR3 is TGCAGTGCTAGAGTGGGCGGAGAGACCCAGTACTTC. The chain joins TRBV20-1 to TRBJ2-5; D gene uncertain. V was pared by 1 base and J by 4 bases, with 7 bases between. The CDR3 has 12 residues. Germline CDR1 is DFQATT and CDR2 is SNEGSKA (reference sequence).

This clonotype came up a few times. This sequence joins TRBV20-1 and TRBJ2-1, with a possible D match to TRBD2 (6 bases). The CDR3 has 14 residues. Trimming removed 4 bases from V and 7 bases from J, with 17 bases in between. Germline CDR1 reads DFQATT; CDR2 reads SNEGSKA (reference sequence). CDR3 sequence: CSAIRGVGANEQFF. DNA for the CDR3: TGCAGTGCTATTCGCGGGGTGGGTGCGAATGAGCAGTTCTTC.

This clonotype was seen a handful of times. The rearrangement links TRBV20-1 to TRBJ2-3; TRBD2 agrees at 9 bases. The CDR3 totals 14 residues. J was trimmed by 0 bases and V by 5 bases; bases with no gene match: 3. CDR1 is DFQATT and CDR2 is SNEGSKA in the germline V gene (reference sequence). The CDR3 bases are TGCAGTGCTGTTCTAGCGGGAAGCACAGATACGCAGTATTTT. Its protein product is CSAVLAGSTDTQYF.

This rearrangement joins TRBV10-3 to TRBJ2-7, with TRBD1 matching 7 bases. J lost 0 bases, V lost 6 bases, and 11 bases had no gene match. The CDR3 contains 16 residues. Germline values: CDR1 ENHRY, CDR2 SYGVKD. The DNA for the CDR3 is TGTGCCATCAGCCGCTCGGGACAGATGGGCTCCTACGAGCAGTACTTC. It codes for CAISRSGQMGSYEQYF.

This clonotype was counted only a few times. This sequence joins TRBV12-3 or TRBV12-4 and TRBJ2-3; no reliable D call. This CDR3 spans 13 amino acids. Trimming removed 7 bases at V and 3 bases at J, with 11 bases between. The CDR3 protein is CASTTLGTDTQYF. CDR3 coding DNA: TGTGCCAGCACGACCCTCGGTACAGATACGCAGTATTTT.

This clonotype was counted a few times. V gene TRBV20-1 combines with J gene TRBJ2-1; 8 positions agree with TRBD2. Per the germline V gene, CDR1 is DFQATT and CDR2 is SNEGSKA (reference sequence). V lost 2 bases to trimming and J lost 5 bases; unmatched junction nucleotides: 8. The CDR3 loop spans 15 amino acids. CDR3: CSARSLHSGDNEQFF. For the CDR3, the DNA is TGCAGTGCTAGATCCCTTCATAGCGGGGACAATGAGCAGTTCTTC.

V usage is TRBV7-7 and J usage is TRBJ2-5, with 7 bases aligning to TRBD2. CDR3 size: 13 residues. V lost 1 base to trimming and J lost 11 bases; unmatched junction nucleotides: 7. Germline V gene lookup returns CDR1 SSHAT and CDR2 FNYEAQ (reference sequence). The CDR3 DNA follows: TGTGCCAGCAGCTTAGTTGTGGGAGGGGAGCAGTACTTC. Translating it yields CASSLVVGGEQYF.

Of note for this clonotype: At one end, the junction sequence differs from germline, possibly due to a read error. The chain carries TRBV5-6 and TRBJ1-3; no definite D call. The CDR3 is 14 residues long. CDR1 is SGHDT, CDR2 YYEEEE, per germline. This CDR3 reads CANSLALPGNTIYF. The CDR3 DNA sequence: TGTGCCAACAGCTTGGCACTCCCCGGAAACACCATATATTTT.

In its sample, this clonotype was seen a few times. This chain links TRBV20-1 with TRBJ2-2, with 7 bases matching TRBD1. This CDR3 contains 14 residues. CDR1 and CDR2 (germline): DFQATT, SNEGSKA (reference sequence). The ends lost 5 bases at V and 7 bases at J; junction bases unmatched: 10. The CDR3 coding sequence is TGCAGTGCTTTTACAGGGGCGATCGACGGGGAGCTGTTTTTT. Amino acid sequence: CSAFTGAIDGELFF.

This sequence joins TRBV18 and TRBJ2-6; D possibly corresponds to TRBD2 (5 bases). The CDR3 is made up of 14 amino acids. The germline V gene encodes CDR1 KGHSH and CDR2 LQKENI. With 5 bases removed from V and 3 bases from J, the gap between germline ends came to 8 bases. The CDR3: CASSTGNGANVLTF. CDR3 DNA sequence: TGTGCCAGCTCAACGGGGAATGGGGCCAACGTCCTGACTTTC.

This clonotype has a handful of counts. J is TRBJ2-1 and V is TRBV11-3; 16 bases match TRBD2. CDR1 and CDR2 from the germline V gene are SGHNT and YENEEA. There are 17 residues in the CDR3. V shed 5 bases, J shed 9 bases, and the junction held 10 bases outside the gene matches. The CDR3 spells CASSAGTSGRGRGEQFF. In nucleotides, the CDR3 is TGTGCCAGCAGCGCCGGGACTAGCGGGAGGGGAAGGGGTGAGCAGTTCTTC. Full variable domain (outside the CDR3, taken from reference TRBV11-3 and TRBJ2-1): EAGVVQSPRYKIIEKKQPVAFWCNPISGHNTLYWYLQNLGQGPELLIRYENEEAVDDSQLPKDRFSAERLKGVDSTLKIQPAELGDSAVYLCASSAGTSGRGRGEQFFGPGTRLTVL.

This clonotype was observed a handful of times. The chain links TRBV6-2 or TRBV6-3 to TRBJ2-1; TRBD2 matches at 9 bases. The germline V gene has CDR1 MNHEY and CDR2 SVGEGT. V was pared by 0 bases and J by 5 bases, with 8 bases of the junction left unmatched. This CDR3 has 17 residues. The CDR3 reads CASSYSTSGAPHNEQFF. CDR3 sequence (DNA): TGTGCCAGCAGTTACTCGACTAGCGGAGCCCCCCACAATGAGCAGTTCTTC.

This clonotype was counted between two and nine times. The chain has TRBV9 and TRBJ2-1, with 8 bases identical to TRBD2. Losses at the gene ends were 3 bases for V and 2 bases for J; bases not matched to a gene: 7. The CDR3 runs 16 residues. Germline V gives CDR1 SGDLS, CDR2 YYNGEE. This chain's CDR3 is CASSARLARTYNEQFF. For the CDR3, the DNA is TGTGCCAGCAGCGCTCGACTAGCGCGTACCTACAATGAGCAGTTCTTC.

The chain is built from TRBV20-1 and TRBJ1-5; 8 positions match TRBD1. This CDR3 has 13 amino acids. The germline V gene encodes CDR1 DFQATT and CDR2 SNEGSKA (reference sequence). The V and J ends lost 6 bases and 7 bases, in that order; junction bases with no gene match: 8. CDR3 sequence: CSAPGQEEQPQHF. The CDR3 bases are TGCAGTGCCCCGGGACAGGAGGAGCAGCCCCAGCATTTT.

As regards this clonotype: Relative to the germline gene, one junction end is altered; a read error may explain this. CDR3 nucleotide sequence: TGTGCCAGCAGTAAATATGACAGGGAGGTTGGCTACACCTTC. Its protein product is CASSKYDREVGYTF. The chain carries TRBV25-1 and TRBJ1-2; 7 bases are shared with TRBD1. Germline loops: CDR1 MGHDK, CDR2 SYGVNS. The CDR3 has 14 residues.

On this clonotype: At one end the junction does not follow the germline gene, possibly because of a read error. The chain employs TRBV13 and TRBJ2-1, with D possibly matching TRBD2 (5 bases). The length of the CDR3 is 15 residues. CDR1 PRHDT and CDR2 FYEKMQ come from the germline V gene (reference sequence). The CDR3 loop is CANSLDTRYYNEQFF. The CDR3 nucleotides read TGTGCCAACAGCTTAGATACTAGGTATTACAATGAGCAGTTCTTC.

This chain links TRBV20-1 with TRBJ1-2, with D unresolved. CDR1 and CDR2 from the germline V gene are DFQATT and SNEGSKA (reference sequence). V shed 6 bases and J shed 0 bases, with 17 bases lying between them. This CDR3 contains 15 residues. This chain's CDR3 is CSATRYDTPNYGYTF. CDR3 nucleotide sequence: TGCAGTGCCACTCGATACGACACCCCTAACTATGGCTACACCTTC.

The gene calls are TRBV20-1 and TRBJ2-7; tentative D call: TRBD2 (5 bases). CDR3 length: 11 amino acids. Trimming took 5 bases from V and 6 from J, leaving 11 bases between them. Germline loops: CDR1 DFQATT, CDR2 SNEGSKA (reference sequence). The CDR3 protein is CSAPQAAEQYF. The DNA of the CDR3 is TGCAGTGCTCCCCAAGCGGCCGAGCAGTACTTC.

This clonotype appeared many times. The chain carries TRBV28 and TRBJ2-7; the D gene is possibly TRBD1 (5 bases). V gave up 5 bases and J gave up 6 bases, with 8 bases separating them. Germline V gene lookup returns CDR1 MDHEN and CDR2 SYDVKM. This CDR3 spans 11 amino acids. For the CDR3, the DNA is TGTGCCAGCAGTAGGGGCCGCGAGCAGTACTTC. As protein: CASSRGREQYF.

This clonotype has only a few counts. The chain employs TRBV6-2 or TRBV6-3 and TRBJ2-5; D may be TRBD2 (6 bases). V lost 5 bases to trimming and J lost 3 bases, with 10 bases between them. The CDR3 loop spans 13 amino acids. Germline lookup yields CDR1 MNHEY and CDR2 SVGEGT. CDR3 loop: CASSVPGEETQYF. The CDR3 DNA follows: TGTGCCAGCAGTGTACCGGGAGAAGAGACCCAGTACTTC.

The chain is built from TRBV29-1 and TRBJ1-2, with 8 bases fitting TRBD1. This CDR3 is 15 amino acids long. J lost 8 bases, V lost 6 bases, and 17 bases had no gene match. Germline loops: CDR1 SQVTM, CDR2 ANQGSEA. Here the CDR3 DNA reads TGCAGCGTACACCCAGGGGGCGCCCCTATCCGCGGCTACACCTTC. This sequence encodes CSVHPGGAPIRGYTF. Full variable domain (outside the CDR3, taken from reference TRBV29-1 and TRBJ1-2): SAVISQKPSRDICQRGTSLTIQCQVDSQVTMMFWYRQQPGQSLTLIATANQGSEATYESGFVIDKFPISRPNLTFSTLTVSNMSPEDSSIYLCSVHPGGAPIRGYTFGSGTRLTVV.

The chain links TRBV5-5 to TRBJ2-1, with D hard to call. Germline values: CDR1 SGHKS, CDR2 YYEKEE (reference sequence). This CDR3 has 14 residues. The V gene lost 3 bases and the J gene lost 4 bases, with 11 bases spanning the gap. CDR3 sequence: CASSSAVQYNEQFF. CDR3 bases: TGTGCCAGCAGCTCGGCAGTGCAGTACAATGAGCAGTTCTTC.

V usage is TRBV3-1 and J usage is TRBJ2-7; a weak D match, TRBD1 (6 bases). CDR3 length: 14 residues. The germline V gene encodes CDR1 LGHDT and CDR2 YNNKEL (reference sequence). V was trimmed by 2 bases and J by 0 bases, leaving 8 bases between them. The CDR3 loop is CASSQQGSSYEQYF. The CDR3 coding sequence is TGTGCCAGCAGCCAACAGGGGAGCTCCTACGAGCAGTACTTC.

The rearrangement joins TRBV20-1 to TRBJ1-1; TRBD1 matches at 10 bases. The CDR3 loop spans 16 amino acids. CDR1 and CDR2 (germline): DFQATT, SNEGSKA (reference sequence). J was trimmed by 1 base and V by 2 bases; bases with no gene match: 7. The CDR3 spells CSARSRDRGQNTEAFF. The CDR3 DNA is TGCAGTGCTAGAAGCCGGGACAGGGGACAGAACACTGAAGCTTTCTTT.

The chain employs TRBV5-1 and TRBJ2-1; 10 bases agree with TRBD1. The CDR3 covers 16 residues. V trimming: 3 bases; J trimming: 6 bases; junction bases outside the gene matches: 9. Germline V CDR1 and CDR2: SGHRS, YFSETQ. The CDR3 nucleotides are TGCGCCAGCAGCTCAACCTCCGGGACAGGGGTCAATGAGCAGTTCTTC. Translated, it gives CASSSTSGTGVNEQFF.

This clonotype was detected ten times or more. The chain combines TRBV28 with TRBJ2-5; D is perhaps TRBD1 or TRBD2 (6 bases each). The CDR3 totals 14 residues. Trimming took 7 bases from V and 3 from J, leaving 15 bases between them. Looked up from germline, CDR1 is MDHEN and CDR2 is SYDVKM. DNA of the CDR3: TGTGCCAGCAAGAGAGGAGGGGGAGAAGAGACCCAGTACTTC. Translated: CASKRGGGEETQYF.